Below are 26 T cell receptor beta chains sequenced from a single sample in a study of blood T cell repertoires in COVID-19. Only in-frame clones appear in the TCRdb table, and some are missing; sequencing was by immunoSEQ multiplex PCR. This sample has approximately 250,000 clones, with about 82% found just once. Sequenced: peripheral blood. Receptors originate from a woman of 80 years or more with COVID-19, enrolled during active disease.

The J gene is TRBJ1-2, the V gene TRBV27, with D unresolved. This CDR3 contains 16 residues. The ends were cut back, 3 bases at V and 8 bases at J, with 22 bases in the middle. CDR1 and CDR2 (germline): MNHEY, SMNVEV (reference sequence). The CDR3 coding sequence is TGTGCCAGCAGTTTTACTTTAAAGGGAATGGCGGGAGGCTACACCTTC. This gives the protein CASSFTLKGMAGGYTF.

The chain combines TRBV7-3 with TRBJ2-2; the D gene is possibly TRBD1 (6 bases). The CDR3 totals 16 residues. V was pared by 2 bases and J by 4 bases, with 14 bases between. The germline V gene has CDR1 SGHTA and CDR2 FQGTGA. This CDR3 is CASSLDSGTTTGELFF. As DNA, the CDR3 is TGTGCCAGCAGCTTAGACTCCGGGACAACCACCGGGGAGCTGTTTTTT.

Remarks on this clone: Other DNA sequences in the sample encode the same CDR3. The gene calls are TRBV15 and TRBJ1-1, with D perhaps TRBD1 (6 bases). The V and J ends lost 3 bases and 0 bases respectively, with 11 bases between them. Germline CDR1 LNHNV, CDR2 YYDKDF (reference sequence). The CDR3 covers 15 residues. The CDR3, as DNA: TGTGCCACCAGCAGGGGGCAGGGGATGAACACTGAAGCTTTCTTT. Its translation: CATSRGQGMNTEAFF. Variable domain in full (rest from reference TRBV15 and TRBJ1-1): DAMVIQNPRYQVTQFGKPVTLSCSQTLNHNVMYWYQQKSSQAPKLLFHYYDKDFNNEADTPDNFQSRRPNTSFCFLDIRSPGLGDTAMYLCATSRGQGMNTEAFFGQGTRLTVV.

The CDR3 sequence is CATSDPGQGNQPQHF. The DNA of the CDR3 is TGTGCCACCAGTGATCCGGGACAGGGAAATCAGCCCCAGCATTTT. The chain has TRBV24-1 and TRBJ1-5, with TRBD1 identical over 9 bases. V was pared by 3 bases and J by 4 bases, with 3 bases of the junction left unmatched. The V gene's germline CDR1 is KGHDR and CDR2 SFDVKD. The CDR3 covers 15 residues.

This chain links TRBV2 with TRBJ1-2; 8 bases agree with TRBD1. The CDR3 is made up of 15 amino acids. Germline V gives CDR1 SNHLY, CDR2 FYNNEI. Unmatched junction bases numbered 11, after V lost 6 bases and J lost 5 bases. CDR3 sequence (DNA): TGTGCCAGCAGCCCAAGGACAGGGCAAGGGTATGGCTACACCTTC. This translates into CASSPRTGQGYGYTF. Full variable domain (remainder filled in from reference TRBV2 and TRBJ1-2): EPEVTQTPSHQVTQMGQEVILRCVPISNHLYFYWYRQILGQKVEFLVSFYNNEISEKSEIFDDQFSVERPDGSNFTLKIRSTKLEDSAMYFCASSPRTGQGYGYTFGSGTRLTVV.

This clone came up a few times. The chain uses TRBV25-1 and TRBJ2-7; no reliable D call. The V end was cut by 1 base, the J end by 5 bases, with 6 bases between. The germline gives CDR1 MGHDK, CDR2 SYGVNS. The CDR3 runs 12 residues. The CDR3 protein is CASSEWPHEQYF. Here the CDR3 DNA reads TGTGCCAGCAGTGAATGGCCCCACGAGCAGTACTTC.

This clone has only a few counts. Other DNA sequences of this sample code for an identical CDR3. The gene calls are TRBV15 and TRBJ2-2; TRBD1 agrees at 9 bases. The germline V gene has CDR1 LNHNV and CDR2 YYDKDF (reference sequence). With 3 bases clipped from V and 3 bases from J, the junction kept 5 bases outside the gene matches. This CDR3 is 16 amino acids long. The DNA for the CDR3 is TGTGCCACCAGCAGCAGACAGGGGGTATACACCGGGGAGCTGTTTTTT. Amino acids: CATSSRQGVYTGELFF.

The chain combines TRBV5-1 with TRBJ2-3; 8 bases line up with TRBD2. Germline V CDR1 and CDR2: SGHRS, YFSETQ. The trim removed 6 bases at V and 5 bases at J, leaving 14 bases unmatched. CDR3 size: 16 residues. This chain's CDR3 is CASTIGGGGRIDTQYF. CDR3 coding DNA: TGCGCCAGCACTATCGGCGGCGGGGGGAGGATAGATACGCAGTATTTT.

The rearrangement joins TRBV5-8 to TRBJ1-1; possibly TRBD1 for D (5 bases). Trimming pared 1 base from V and 0 bases from J, leaving 10 bases between. CDR1 and CDR2 from the germline V gene are SGHTS and YDEGEE. The CDR3 is 15 residues long. The CDR3 loop is CASSLSRQMNTEAFF. DNA for the CDR3: TGTGCCAGCAGCTTGAGCCGACAGATGAACACTGAAGCTTTCTTT.

V and J are TRBV7-9 and TRBJ2-6; the match to TRBD2 covers 7 bases. The V gene end was trimmed by 4 bases and the J gene end by 0 bases; junction bases not matched to a gene: 9. The CDR3 is made up of 18 amino acids. The germline CDR1 and CDR2 sequences are SEHNR and FQNEAQ (reference sequence). The CDR3 DNA reads TGTGCCAGCAGCTCTAGGGGAGGGTCTAACTCTGGGGCCAACGTCCTGACTTTC. Translated: CASSSRGGSNSGANVLTF.

The chain couples TRBV7-6 to TRBJ2-3, with D possibly being TRBD2 (5 bases). Trimming pared 3 bases from V and 2 bases from J, leaving 9 bases between. Germline loops: CDR1 SGHVS, CDR2 FNYEAQ. CDR3 length equals 14 residues. The CDR3 DNA sequence: TGTGCCAGCAGCTTCCTGGAGGTCACAGATACGCAGTATTTT. Residues: CASSFLEVTDTQYF. The variable domain in full, with the rest retrieved from reference TRBV7-6 and TRBJ2-3, is GAGVSQSPRYKVTKRGQDVALRCDPISGHVSLYWYRQALGQGPEFLTYFNYEAQQDKSGLPNDRFSAERPEGSISTLTIQRTEQRDSAMYRCASSFLEVTDTQYFGPGTRLTVL.

The gene calls are TRBV2 and TRBJ2-7; no firm D call. Germline V gives CDR1 SNHLY, CDR2 FYNNEI. This CDR3 comprises 13 residues. Trimming left V 7 bases short and J 0 bases short, with 10 bases between. The CDR3 DNA sequence: TGTGCCAGCAAGTTAGAATCCTCCTACGAGCAGTACGTC. Protein product: CASKLESSYEQYV.

The V and J genes are TRBV10-3 and TRBJ2-3, with TRBD2 matching 8 bases. V dropped 0 bases and J dropped 0; count of bases not matched to a gene: 2. The CDR3 contains 16 residues. Germline V gene sequence: CDR1 ENHRY, CDR2 SYGVKD. The CDR3 region is CAISESIAGSTDTQYF. CDR3 nucleotide sequence: TGTGCCATCAGTGAGTCGATAGCGGGGAGCACAGATACGCAGTATTTT.

The chain links TRBV6-2 or TRBV6-3 to TRBJ2-1, with 7 bases fitting TRBD2. Trimming cost V 5 bases and J 2 bases; bases outside gene matches: 9. The CDR3 has 16 amino acids. CDR1 is MNHEY and CDR2 is SVGEGT in the germline V gene. The CDR3 sequence: CASSHPATSPYNEQFF. In DNA form, the CDR3 reads TGTGCCAGCAGTCACCCAGCGACTAGCCCCTACAATGAGCAGTTCTTC.

V and J are TRBV5-5 and TRBJ1-2, with a weak D call TRBD1 (6 bases). Germline values: CDR1 SGHKS, CDR2 YYEKEE (reference sequence). The CDR3 has 14 residues. V was pared by 4 bases and J by 4 bases, with 14 bases between. The CDR3 sequence: CASSQFDRSYGYTF. The CDR3, as DNA: TGTGCCAGCAGCCAGTTCGACAGGAGCTATGGCTACACCTTC.

V usage is TRBV19 and J usage is TRBJ1-1, with no clear D. The length of the CDR3 is 17 residues. From germline, CDR1 is LNHDA and CDR2 SQIVND (reference sequence). The V and J ends lost 5 bases and 2 bases respectively, with 21 bases between them. The CDR3 region has the DNA TGTGCCAGTAGTTTAAATCCCAAGCCTACCCTCAACACTGAAGCTTTCTTT. As protein: CASSLNPKPTLNTEAFF.

This clone was seen just once. The rearrangement uses TRBV5-1 and TRBJ1-2, with 9 bases lining up with TRBD1. V dropped 2 bases and J dropped 7; count of bases not matched to a gene: 9. The CDR3 length is 15 residues. Germline V gene sequence: CDR1 SGHRS, CDR2 YFSETQ. Written as DNA, the CDR3 is TGCGCCAGCAGCTTATCCGGGACAGGGACGTCTGGCTACACCTTC. This codes for CASSLSGTGTSGYTF.

The rearrangement links TRBV7-9 to TRBJ2-6; D unresolved. CDR3 length: 18 amino acids. Germline values: CDR1 SEHNR, CDR2 FQNEAQ (reference sequence). V was pared by 1 base and J by 0 bases, with 13 bases between. DNA of the CDR3: TGTGCCAGCAGCTTAGATCGACTGTACGGCTCTGGGGCCAACGTCCTGACTTTC. Protein product: CASSLDRLYGSGANVLTF.

This rearrangement joins TRBV5-1 to TRBJ2-7; D unresolved. Germline CDR1 reads SGHRS; CDR2 reads YFSETQ. This CDR3 is 15 amino acids long. V dropped 1 base and J dropped 3 bases, with 14 bases sitting between them. The DNA for the CDR3 is TGCGCCAGCAGCTTGATGTCGGCAGGTTTCTACGAGCAGTACTTC. This encodes CASSLMSAGFYEQYF.

The CDR3 region has the DNA TGTGCCAGTAGTTGGGCAGGCGCCTTCAATGAAAAACTGTTTTTT. Translation: CASSWAGAFNEKLFF. The rearrangement joins TRBV19 to TRBJ1-4; D is undetermined. V was pared by 5 bases and J by 5 bases, with 15 bases between. The germline CDR1 and CDR2 sequences are LNHDA and SQIVND (reference sequence). The CDR3 extends over 15 amino acids.

The chain combines TRBV6-6 with TRBJ1-4; D is perhaps TRBD1 (5 bases). The CDR3 loop spans 14 amino acids. Germline loops: CDR1 MNHNY, CDR2 SVGAGI (reference sequence). With 7 bases removed from V and 8 bases from J, the gap between germline ends came to 17 bases. For the CDR3, the DNA is TGTGCCAGCACCGACAGTATAGGACCCGAAAAACTGTTTTTT. Translating it yields CASTDSIGPEKLFF.

In this sample, this clone turned up a few times. The chain couples TRBV7-6 to TRBJ1-3, with D tentatively TRBD1 (5 bases). V was cut by 2 bases and J by 9 bases, with 20 bases left in between. CDR3 length: 16 amino acids. CDR1 is SGHVS, CDR2 FNYEAQ, per germline. Here the CDR3 DNA reads TGTGCCAGCAGCTTAATCGGGGGGAACTCGGGAGGCACCATATATTTT. It codes for CASSLIGGNSGGTIYF. Using reference TRBV7-6 and TRBJ1-3 for the parts outside the CDR3, the full variable domain is GAGVSQSPRYKVTKRGQDVALRCDPISGHVSLYWYRQALGQGPEFLTYFNYEAQQDKSGLPNDRFSAERPEGSISTLTIQRTEQRDSAMYRCASSLIGGNSGGTIYFGEGSWLTVV.

The chain recombines TRBV27 with TRBJ2-3, with TRBD1 as a possible D gene (5 bases). This CDR3 is 12 amino acids long. CDR1 MNHEY and CDR2 SMNVEV come from the germline V gene (reference sequence). V gave up 6 bases and J gave up 5 bases, with 9 bases separating them. The CDR3, as DNA: TGTGCCAGCAGCTCAGGGATAGATACGCAGTATTTT. Its translation: CASSSGIDTQYF.

This sequence joins TRBV19 and TRBJ1-1; D gene unclear. Germline CDR1 and CDR2: LNHDA and SQIVND (reference sequence). V was clipped by 4 bases and J by 6 bases, with 12 bases between them. CDR3 size: 13 residues. CDR3: CASSTSSSAEAFF. DNA of the CDR3: TGTGCCAGTAGTACTTCTTCGAGCGCTGAAGCTTTCTTT.

With regard to this clone: The junction departs from the called germline gene at one end, perhaps through a read error. The chain employs TRBV7-7 and TRBJ1-1, with 8 bases identical to TRBD1. The germline V gene has CDR1 SSHAT and CDR2 FNYEAQ (reference sequence). The CDR3 runs to 14 residues. The CDR3 reads CASSPGQGNTEAFF. The CDR3 region has the DNA TGTGCTAGCAGCCCTGGACAGGGGAACACTGAAGCTTTCTTT.

The J gene is TRBJ2-3, the V gene TRBV11-2, with a tentative D call TRBD2 (5 bases). CDR3 length: 16 residues. The ends were cut back, 3 bases at V and 2 bases at J, with 15 bases in the middle. CDR1 is SGHAT, CDR2 FQNNGV, per germline. The CDR3 is CASSFPGWGNTDTQYF. The CDR3, as DNA: TGTGCCAGCAGCTTTCCGGGATGGGGTAACACAGATACGCAGTATTTT.